The 25 T cell receptor beta chains below all came from one sample that was sequenced in a study of blood T cell repertoires in COVID-19. The protocol was immunoSEQ multiplex PCR, while the TCRdb copy is restricted to in-frame clones and leaves out a portion. The sample has 300,000 or so clones, approximately 86% seen once. The source material was PBMCs or T cells enriched from blood (not recorded which). The receptors shown here come from a woman aged 40 to 50 with acute COVID-19.

This chain uses TRBV7-6 with TRBJ1-2; 7 bases agree with TRBD1. The CDR3 runs to 15 residues. Trimming cost V 5 bases and J 8 bases; bases outside gene matches: 14. The V gene's germline CDR1 is SGHVS and CDR2 FNYEAQ. DNA for the CDR3: TGTGCCAGCAGCCCACACAGACAGGGTCAAGAGGGCTACACCTTC. Protein: CASSPHRQGQEGYTF.

This rearrangement joins TRBV7-9 to TRBJ1-1, with 12 bases aligning to TRBD1. Germline V gene data show CDR1 as SEHNR and CDR2 as FQNEAQ (reference sequence). The CDR3 runs 14 residues. V was pared by 1 base and J by 10 bases, with 4 bases of the junction left unmatched. The CDR3 DNA reads TGTGCCAGCAGCTTAGAAGGGACAGGGGGCATAGCTTTCTTT. It translates to CASSLEGTGGIAFF.

Written as DNA, the CDR3 is TGTGCCAGCAGCTATGATCCTAGCGGGGAGCTGTTTTTT. This translates into CASSYDPSGELFF. The V gene is TRBV11-3, the J gene TRBJ2-2, with D unresolved. This CDR3 is 13 amino acids long. Trimming removed 4 bases at V and 7 bases at J, with 10 bases between. Germline V CDR1 and CDR2: SGHNT, YENEEA.

This clone was seen a few times. The V and J genes are TRBV28 and TRBJ2-7, with a possible D match to TRBD2 (6 bases). Trimming removed 3 bases at V and 9 bases at J, with 18 bases between. The CDR3 contains 14 residues. The germline gives CDR1 MDHEN, CDR2 SYDVKM. The CDR3 DNA is TGTGCCAGCAGTTTTGGCGGGGCCCATTTGGGGCAGTACTTC. Translated: CASSFGGAHLGQYF.

V is TRBV7-9 and J is TRBJ2-1, with D perhaps TRBD2 (7 bases). Germline CDR1 and CDR2: SEHNR and FQNEAQ (reference sequence). The CDR3 sequence is 14 residues long. V lost 8 bases and J 4 bases, leaving 15 bases between the germline ends. CDR3 nucleotide sequence: TGTGCCAGCTGGGGGGGGGCCTCTTACAATGAGCAGTTCTTC. This gives the protein CASWGGASYNEQFF.

The chain recombines TRBV4-3 with TRBJ2-3; D gene unclear. Looked up from germline, CDR1 is LGHNA and CDR2 is YSLEER. The CDR3 contains 15 residues. V was pared by 0 bases and J by 2 bases, with 9 bases between. The CDR3 DNA sequence: TGCGCCAGCAGCCAAGACCCGGTAAACACAGATACGCAGTATTTT. Translated, it gives CASSQDPVNTDTQYF.

This chain joins TRBV5-1 and TRBJ2-1; a weak D match, TRBD2 (6 bases). Looked up from germline, CDR1 is SGHRS and CDR2 is YFSETQ. The CDR3 covers 14 residues. V was clipped by 7 bases and J by 2 bases, with 13 bases between them. For the CDR3, the DNA is TGCGCCAGCCATACGGGACTCCCCTACAATGAGCAGTTCTTC. Protein sequence: CASHTGLPYNEQFF.

This clone was seen a single time. J is TRBJ2-3 and V is TRBV7-2; TRBD1 might be the D (6 bases). Looked up from germline, CDR1 is SGHTA and CDR2 is FQGNSA. V lost 8 bases, J lost 6 bases, and 18 bases lay in between. The CDR3 runs to 14 residues. CDR3: CASALWGLGDTQYF. The CDR3 DNA sequence: TGTGCCAGCGCCTTATGGGGGCTTGGGGATACGCAGTATTTT.

The chain employs TRBV7-2 and TRBJ1-2, with D unresolved. The germline V gene has CDR1 SGHTA and CDR2 FQGNSA. V shed 4 bases and J shed 9 bases, with 18 bases lying between them. This CDR3 region has 14 residues. The CDR3 coding sequence is TGTGCCAGCAGCTCACAGCGGCGCATGATGAGCTACACCTTC. Residues: CASSSQRRMMSYTF.

J is TRBJ2-3 and V is TRBV5-8; 11 bases match TRBD1. The CDR3 runs 16 residues. CDR1 is SGHTS and CDR2 is YDEGEE in the germline V gene. V shed 2 bases, J shed 5 bases, and the junction held 7 bases outside the gene matches. The CDR3 DNA follows: TGTGCCAGCAGCTTTGGAGGACAGGGGGCGCAAGATACGCAGTATTTT. It is translated as CASSFGGQGAQDTQYF. The variable domain in full, completed from reference TRBV5-8 and TRBJ2-3, reads EAGVTQSPTHLIKTRGQQATLRCSPISGHTSVYWYQQALGLGLQFLLWYDEGEERNRGNFPPRFSGRQFPNYSSELNVNALELEDSALYLCASSFGGQGAQDTQYFGPGTRLTVL.

A few counts support this clone. This rearrangement joins TRBV11-2 to TRBJ2-1; 10 nucleotides line up with TRBD2. The germline V gene has CDR1 SGHAT and CDR2 FQNNGV. After removal of 6 bases from V and 7 bases from J, the junction contained 9 bases not matched to a gene. This CDR3 spans 15 amino acids. CDR3 sequence reads: CASRSSGRSRNEQFF. CDR3 DNA: TGTGCCAGCAGATCTAGCGGGAGATCTAGAAATGAGCAGTTCTTC.

The J gene is TRBJ1-2, the V gene TRBV19, with TRBD1 matching 7 bases. Germline CDR1 reads LNHDA; CDR2 reads SQIVND (reference sequence). Germline trimming cut 8 bases from V and 5 bases from J; bases unmatched to any gene: 14. The CDR3 is 15 amino acids. The chain's CDR3 is CASAREGGARYGYTF. CDR3 bases: TGTGCCAGTGCCCGAGAAGGGGGCGCGCGTTATGGCTACACCTTC.

The V call is TRBV6-5, the J call TRBJ2-7, with D perhaps matching TRBD1 (5 bases). The CDR3 contains 12 residues. Trimming removed 9 bases at V and 5 bases at J, with 14 bases between. The germline V gene has CDR1 MNHEY and CDR2 SVGAGI. The CDR3 loop reads CASSRSGNEQYF. For the CDR3, the DNA is TGTGCCAGTAGTCGTTCAGGGAACGAGCAGTACTTC.

The chain recombines TRBV7-3 with TRBJ2-1; perhaps TRBD2 as D (6 bases). From germline, CDR1 is SGHTA and CDR2 FQGTGA. Trimming left V 5 bases short and J 2 bases short, with 13 bases between. There are 15 residues in the CDR3. As DNA, the CDR3 is TGTGCCAGCAGCCTAGAGCCGGGGGCCTACAATGAGCAGTTCTTC. It encodes CASSLEPGAYNEQFF.

The rearrangement links TRBV7-9 to TRBJ1-1; possible D gene TRBD1, 5 bases. With 1 base removed from V and 2 bases from J, the gap between germline ends came to 11 bases. The germline gives CDR1 SEHNR, CDR2 FQNEAQ (reference sequence). The CDR3 spans 15 residues. The CDR3 loop reads CASSLDGRVNTEAFF. The DNA of the CDR3 is TGTGCCAGCAGCTTAGACGGCAGGGTAAACACTGAAGCTTTCTTT.

The chain joins TRBV5-4 to TRBJ1-6, with TRBD1 matching over 7 bases. The germline V gene encodes CDR1 SGHNT and CDR2 YYREEE (reference sequence). Trimming at V came to 5 bases and at J to 9 bases, leaving 11 bases not matched to a gene. The CDR3 has 15 residues. The CDR3 loop is CASSLDRDMGSPLHF. CDR3 coding DNA: TGTGCCAGCAGTCTCGACAGGGACATGGGTTCACCCCTCCACTTT.

The chain carries TRBV10-3 and TRBJ1-2; 8 bases map to TRBD1. This CDR3 region has 14 residues. With V trimmed by 4 bases and J by 4 bases, 5 bases remained unmatched. Germline V gene sequence: CDR1 ENHRY, CDR2 SYGVKD. The CDR3 loop is CAISGTGRIYGYTF. CDR3 in DNA: TGTGCCATCAGTGGGACAGGGAGAATCTATGGCTACACCTTC.

The chain uses TRBV19 and TRBJ1-4, with 10 bases matching TRBD1. The junction had 7 bases not matched to a gene; V was cut back by 4 bases and J by 8 bases. The CDR3 covers 15 residues. The germline CDR1 and CDR2 sequences are LNHDA and SQIVND (reference sequence). DNA of the CDR3: TGTGCCAGTAGTAAGTGGGACAGGGGTTGGGAAAAACTGTTTTTT. Residues: CASSKWDRGWEKLFF.

The V gene is TRBV5-1, the J gene TRBJ2-7, with 7 positions matching TRBD1. Per germline, CDR1 SGHRS and CDR2 YFSETQ. The ends lost 8 bases at V and 1 base at J; junction bases unmatched: 3. The CDR3 is 12 amino acids. Here the CDR3 reads CASRDSSYEQYF. For the CDR3, the DNA is TGCGCCAGTCGGGACAGTTCCTACGAGCAGTACTTC.

The chain employs TRBV18 and TRBJ2-3; TRBD1 is a possible D gene (6 bases). From germline, CDR1 is KGHSH and CDR2 LQKENI. The CDR3 is 17 amino acids. V lost 3 bases to trimming and J lost 3 bases, with 19 bases between them. The CDR3: CASSPAPMGAHTDTQYF. In nucleotides, the CDR3 is TGTGCCAGCTCACCCGCCCCCATGGGGGCGCATACAGATACGCAGTATTTT.

J is TRBJ2-7 and V is TRBV5-6, with D possibly being TRBD2 (7 bases). The V end was cut by 3 bases, the J end by 2 bases, with 12 bases between. Germline lookup yields CDR1 SGHDT and CDR2 YYEEEE. The length of the CDR3 is 14 residues. The CDR3 DNA reads as TGTGCCAGCAGCTCTACGGGGGGCGCCTACGAGCAGTACTTC. Translation gives CASSSTGGAYEQYF.

The chain is built from TRBV6-2 or TRBV6-3 and TRBJ2-2, with a possible D match to TRBD2 (5 bases). The CDR3 consists of 13 residues. Germline V gives CDR1 MNHEY, CDR2 SVGEGT. V was pared by 4 bases and J by 5 bases, with 8 bases between. The CDR3 reads CASSSRGTGELFF. The DNA for the CDR3 is TGTGCCAGCAGTTCTCGGGGTACCGGGGAGCTGTTTTTT.

The chain links TRBV27 to TRBJ2-7; 9 bases fit TRBD1. This CDR3 is 18 amino acids long. The V gene's germline CDR1 is MNHEY and CDR2 SMNVEV (reference sequence). Germline trimming cut 2 bases from V and 3 bases from J; bases unmatched to any gene: 14. The CDR3 loop reads CASSLSNNRGPFFYEQYF. The CDR3 bases are TGTGCCAGCAGTTTAAGCAACAACAGGGGGCCTTTCTTCTACGAGCAGTACTTC.

The chain recombines TRBV15 with TRBJ2-5; no definite D call. Trimming stripped 4 bases from V and 4 bases from J, with 7 bases between. The CDR3 consists of 12 residues. The germline V gene encodes CDR1 LNHNV and CDR2 YYDKDF (reference sequence). CDR3 sequence reads: CATSKVRETQYF. In DNA, the CDR3 is TGTGCCACCAGCAAAGTGAGAGAGACCCAGTACTTC.

The V gene is TRBV19, the J gene TRBJ2-4, with 7 bases aligning to TRBD1. In germline, CDR1 is LNHDA, CDR2 SQIVND (reference sequence). With 3 bases clipped from V and 2 bases from J, the junction kept 28 bases outside the gene matches. CDR3 length: 23 amino acids. Written as DNA, the CDR3 is TGTGCCAGTAGTATTATCCCCCGAAACCGGGTTACAGACAGGGTTGAAACCAAAAACATTCAGTACTTC. This codes for CASSIIPRNRVTDRVETKNIQYF.